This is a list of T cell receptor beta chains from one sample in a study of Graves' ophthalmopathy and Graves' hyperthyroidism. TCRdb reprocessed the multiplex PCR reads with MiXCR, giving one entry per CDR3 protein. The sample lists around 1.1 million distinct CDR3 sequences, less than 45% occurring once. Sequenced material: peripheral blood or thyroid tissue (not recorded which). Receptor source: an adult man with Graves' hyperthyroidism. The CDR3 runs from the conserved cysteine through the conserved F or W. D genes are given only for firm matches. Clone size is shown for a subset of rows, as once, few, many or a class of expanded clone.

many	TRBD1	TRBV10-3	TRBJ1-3	CAIGAGTDLRDTIYF	TGTGCCATCGGGGCCGGGACAGACCTTCGGGACACCATATATTTT
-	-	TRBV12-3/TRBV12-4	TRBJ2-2	CASNHRLGFGELFF	TGTGCCAGCAACCATCGACTAGGATTCGGGGAGCTGTTTTTT
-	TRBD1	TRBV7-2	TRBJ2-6	CASTPSGQGRSGANVLTF	TGTGCCAGCACCCCTTCGGGACAGGGACGCTCTGGGGCCAACGTCCTGACTTTC
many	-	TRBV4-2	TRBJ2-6	CASSVRTSGANVLTF	TGTGCCAGCAGTGTGAGGACCTCTGGGGCCAACGTCCTGACTTTC
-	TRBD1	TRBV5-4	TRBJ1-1	CASSETGALETEAFF	TGTGCCAGCAGCGAGACAGGGGCTCTAGAGACTGAAGCTTTCTTT
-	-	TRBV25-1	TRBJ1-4	CASSEFPGRGNEKLFF	TGTGCCAGCAGTGAATTCCCGGGGCGGGGGAATGAAAAACTGTTTTTT
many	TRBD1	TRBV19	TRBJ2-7	CASSIQGVSREQYF	TGTGCCAGTAGTATCCAGGGGGTAAGTAGGGAGCAGTACTTC
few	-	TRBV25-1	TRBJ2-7	CASSLGVCEQYF	TGTGCCAGCAGCTTAGGAGTATGCGAGCAGTACTTC
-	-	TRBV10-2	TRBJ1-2	CASSDGGRLYGYTF	TGCGCCAGCAGTGATGGAGGGAGACTCTATGGCTACACCTTC
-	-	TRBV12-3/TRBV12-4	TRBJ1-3	CASRFRTELGNTIYF	TGTGCCAGCAGGTTCAGGACGGAACTTGGAAACACCATATATTTT
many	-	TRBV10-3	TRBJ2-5	CAISAMANQETQYF	TGTGCCATCAGTGCAATGGCGAATCAAGAGACCCAGTACTTC
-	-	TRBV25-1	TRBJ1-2	CASSTRENGYTF	TGTGCCAGCAGTACTCGGGAGAATGGCTACACCTTC
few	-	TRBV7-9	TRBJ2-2	CASSLMGGRDTGELFF	TGTGCCAGCAGCTTAATGGGGGGCAGGGACACCGGGGAGCTGTTTTTT
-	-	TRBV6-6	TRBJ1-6	CASSDLAGHYNSPLHF	TGTGCCAGCAGTGACTTGGCAGGACACTATAATTCACCCCTCCACTTT
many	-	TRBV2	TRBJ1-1	CASSRGLTEAFF	TGTGCCAGCAGTAGGGGTTTGACTGAAGCTTTCTTT
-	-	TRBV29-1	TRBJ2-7	CSVVVLWDGGYEQYF	TGCAGCGTTGTGGTCTTATGGGACGGAGGATACGAGCAGTACTTC
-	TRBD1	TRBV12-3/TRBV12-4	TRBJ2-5	CASAWDSSYETQYF	TGTGCCAGCGCCTGGGACAGCTCCTACGAGACCCAGTACTTC
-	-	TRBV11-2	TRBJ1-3	CASSLRFGFGRFGNTIYF	TGTGCCAGCAGCTTACGTTTTGGCTTCGGAAGATTTGGAAACACCATATATTTT
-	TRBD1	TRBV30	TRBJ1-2	CCSTGVANYGYTF	TGTTGTAGCACAGGGGTGGCTAACTATGGCTACACCTTC
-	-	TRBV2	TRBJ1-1	CASSQFRDGIMNTEAFF	TGTGCCAGCTCCCAATTCCGGGACGGGATTATGAACACTGAAGCTTTCTTT
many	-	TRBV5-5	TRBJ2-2	CASSSLSGAAGELFF	TGTGCCAGCAGCTCGTTATCAGGGGCTGCCGGGGAGCTGTTTTTT
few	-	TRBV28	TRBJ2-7	CASRSRLALSEQYF	TGTGCCAGCAGGTCGAGGCTAGCGTTAAGCGAGCAGTACTTC
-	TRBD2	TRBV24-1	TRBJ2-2	CATSEPPLAGDQLNTGELFF	TGTGCCACCAGTGAACCTCCACTAGCGGGAGACCAATTGAACACCGGGGAGCTGTTTTTT
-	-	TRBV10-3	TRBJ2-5	CAISDQGGPGQPQYF	TGTGCCATCAGTGACCAGGGGGGGCCGGGTCAGCCCCAGTACTTC
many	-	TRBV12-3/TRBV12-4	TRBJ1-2	CASSRTPGGYGYTF	TGTGCCAGCAGTCGAACCCCTGGTGGCTATGGCTACACCTTC
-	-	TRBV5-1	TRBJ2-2	CASSLDSRVAGELFF	TGCGCCAGCAGCTTAGACTCCAGGGTCGCCGGGGAGCTGTTTTTT
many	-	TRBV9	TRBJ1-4	CASRPLRGRGEKLFF	TGTGCCAGTAGGCCCCTCCGGGGGCGAGGTGAAAAACTGTTTTTT
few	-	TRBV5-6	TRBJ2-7	CASSFYLAGQGQSEQYF	TGTGCCAGCAGCTTTTACCTTGCCGGCCAGGGGCAGTCCGAGCAGTACTTC
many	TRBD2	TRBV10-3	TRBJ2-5	CAISSGGGVETQYF	TGTGCCATCAGTTCAGGCGGGGGGGTGGAGACCCAGTACTTC
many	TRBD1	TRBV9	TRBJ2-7	CASSGGWGDRGLEQYF	TGTGCCAGCAGCGGTGGATGGGGGGACAGGGGGCTTGAGCAGTACTTC
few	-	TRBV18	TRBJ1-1	CASSPLNEAFF	TGTGCCAGCTCACCACTTAATGAAGCTTTCTTT
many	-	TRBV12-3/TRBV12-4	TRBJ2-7	CASSWGGRGSEQYF	TGTGCCAGCAGTTGGGGCGGGCGTGGGTCAGAGCAGTACTTC
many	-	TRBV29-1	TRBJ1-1	CSVSGGLSGAFF	TGCAGCGTTTCCGGGGGTCTTAGTGGGGCTTTCTTT
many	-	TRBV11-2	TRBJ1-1	CASSLNIGNTEAFF	TGTGCCAGCAGCCTAAACATCGGGAACACTGAAGCTTTCTTT
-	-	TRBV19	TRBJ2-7	CASSIGVGTYEQYF	TGTGCCAGTAGTATCGGGGTCGGAACCTACGAGCAGTACTTC
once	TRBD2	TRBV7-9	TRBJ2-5	CASSLNFFPGGQETQYF	TGTGCCAGCAGCTTAAACTTTTTCCCGGGGGGACAAGAGACCCAGTACTTC
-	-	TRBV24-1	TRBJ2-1	CATSASGRVYNEQFF	TGTGCCACCAGTGCGTCGGGCCGAGTGTACAATGAGCAGTTCTTC
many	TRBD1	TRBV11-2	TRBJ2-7	CASSAGGGDSYEQYF	TGTGCCAGCAGCGCAGGGGGCGGTGACTCCTACGAGCAGTACTTC
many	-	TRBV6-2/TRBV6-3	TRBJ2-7	CASSPTDSYEQYF	TGTGCCAGCAGTCCTACAGACTCGTACGAGCAGTACTTC
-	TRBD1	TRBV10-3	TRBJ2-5	CAISGTGKNQPQYF	TGTGCCATCAGTGGGACAGGGAAAAATCAGCCCCAGTACTTC
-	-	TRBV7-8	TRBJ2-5	CASSAQASVQETQYF	TGTGCCAGCAGCGCCCAAGCTAGCGTCCAAGAGACCCAGTACTTC
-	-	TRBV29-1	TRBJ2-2	CSVEESGSVELFF	TGCAGCGTTGAAGAATCAGGGTCAGTGGAGCTGTTTTTT